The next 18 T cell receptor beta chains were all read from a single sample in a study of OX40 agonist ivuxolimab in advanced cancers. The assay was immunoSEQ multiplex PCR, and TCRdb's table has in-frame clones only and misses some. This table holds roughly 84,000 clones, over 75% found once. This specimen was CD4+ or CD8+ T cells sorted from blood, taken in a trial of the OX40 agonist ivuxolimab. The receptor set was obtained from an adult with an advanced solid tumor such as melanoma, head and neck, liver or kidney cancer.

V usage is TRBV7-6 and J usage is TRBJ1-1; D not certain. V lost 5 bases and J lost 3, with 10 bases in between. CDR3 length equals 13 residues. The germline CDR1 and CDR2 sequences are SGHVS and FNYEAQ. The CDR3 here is CASSKDSDTEAFF. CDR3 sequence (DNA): TGTGCCAGCAGCAAGGACTCGGACACTGAAGCTTTCTTT.

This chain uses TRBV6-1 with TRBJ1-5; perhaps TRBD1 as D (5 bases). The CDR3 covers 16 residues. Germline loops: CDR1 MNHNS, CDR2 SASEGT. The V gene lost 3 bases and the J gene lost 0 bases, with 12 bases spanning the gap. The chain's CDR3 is CASSELRDYSNQPQHF. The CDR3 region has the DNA TGTGCCAGCAGTGAGCTCCGGGACTATAGCAATCAGCCCCAGCATTTT.

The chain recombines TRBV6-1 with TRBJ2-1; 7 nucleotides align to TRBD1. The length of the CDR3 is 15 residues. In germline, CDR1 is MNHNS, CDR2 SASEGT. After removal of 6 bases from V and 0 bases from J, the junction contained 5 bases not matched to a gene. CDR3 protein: CASSLRGISYNEQFF. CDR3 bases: TGTGCCAGCAGCCTCAGGGGGATCTCCTACAATGAGCAGTTCTTC.

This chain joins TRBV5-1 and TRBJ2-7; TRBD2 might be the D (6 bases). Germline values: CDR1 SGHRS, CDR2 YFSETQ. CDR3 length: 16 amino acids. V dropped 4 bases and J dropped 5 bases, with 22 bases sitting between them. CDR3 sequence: CASSPARGGSGHEQYF. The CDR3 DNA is TGCGCCAGCAGCCCGGCTCGTGGGGGGTCCGGCCACGAGCAGTACTTC.

The CDR3 spells CASSLSQAASNEQFF. CDR3 in DNA: TGTGCCAGCAGTTTAAGTCAGGCGGCCAGCAATGAGCAGTTCTTC. V gene TRBV27 combines with J gene TRBJ2-1; D not certain. V was clipped by 2 bases and J by 6 bases, with 14 bases between them. Germline values: CDR1 MNHEY, CDR2 SMNVEV (reference sequence). This CDR3 region has 15 residues.

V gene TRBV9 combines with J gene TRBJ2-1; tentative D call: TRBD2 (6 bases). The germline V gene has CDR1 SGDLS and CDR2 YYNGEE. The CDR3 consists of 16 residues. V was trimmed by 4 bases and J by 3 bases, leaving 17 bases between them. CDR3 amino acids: CASSPQMGRGYNEQFF. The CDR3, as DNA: TGTGCCAGCAGCCCCCAAATGGGGCGGGGCTACAATGAGCAGTTCTTC. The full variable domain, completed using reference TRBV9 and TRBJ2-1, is DSGVTQTPKHLITATGQRVTLRCSPRSGDLSVYWYQQSLDQGLQFLIQYYNGEERAKGNILERFSAQQFPDLHSELNLSSLELGDSALYFCASSPQMGRGYNEQFFGPGTRLTVL.

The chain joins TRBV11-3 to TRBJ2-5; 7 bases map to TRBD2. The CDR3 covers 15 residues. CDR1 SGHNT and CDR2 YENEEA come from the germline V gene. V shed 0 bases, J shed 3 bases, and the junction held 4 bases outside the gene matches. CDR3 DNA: TGTGCCAGCAGCTTAGACTCCGGGACTAAAGAGACCCAGTACTTC. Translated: CASSLDSGTKETQYF.

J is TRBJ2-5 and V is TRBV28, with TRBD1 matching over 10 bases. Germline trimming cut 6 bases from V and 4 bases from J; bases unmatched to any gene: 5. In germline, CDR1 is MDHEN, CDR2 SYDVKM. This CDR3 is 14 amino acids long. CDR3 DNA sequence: TGTGCCAGCAGCAGACAGGGGGCGGGAGAGACCCAGTACTTC. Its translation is CASSRQGAGETQYF. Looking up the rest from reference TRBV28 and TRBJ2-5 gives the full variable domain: DVKVTQSSRYLVKRTGEKVFLECVQDMDHENMFWYRQDPGLGLRLIYFSYDVKMKEKGDIPEGYSVSREKKERFSLILESASTNQTSMYLCASSRQGAGETQYFGPGTRLLVL.

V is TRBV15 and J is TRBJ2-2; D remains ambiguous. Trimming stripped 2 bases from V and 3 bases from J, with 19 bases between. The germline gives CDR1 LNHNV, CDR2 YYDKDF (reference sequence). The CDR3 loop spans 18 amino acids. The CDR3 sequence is CATSRPTHRTSDTGELFF. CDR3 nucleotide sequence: TGTGCCACCAGCAGACCGACCCACCGGACCTCTGACACCGGGGAGCTGTTTTTT.

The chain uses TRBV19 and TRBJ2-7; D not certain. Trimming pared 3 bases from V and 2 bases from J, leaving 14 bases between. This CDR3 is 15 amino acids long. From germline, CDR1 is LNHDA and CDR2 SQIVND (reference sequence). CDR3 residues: CASSIDVGPTYEQYF. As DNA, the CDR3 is TGTGCCAGTAGTATTGATGTGGGCCCGACCTACGAGCAGTACTTC.

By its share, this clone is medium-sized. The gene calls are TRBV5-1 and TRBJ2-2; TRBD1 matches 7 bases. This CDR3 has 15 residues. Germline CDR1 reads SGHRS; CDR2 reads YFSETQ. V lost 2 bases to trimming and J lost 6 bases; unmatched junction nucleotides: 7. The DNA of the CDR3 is TGCGCCAGCAGCTTACAGGGGCCGCTCGCCGGGGAGCTGTTTTTT. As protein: CASSLQGPLAGELFF.

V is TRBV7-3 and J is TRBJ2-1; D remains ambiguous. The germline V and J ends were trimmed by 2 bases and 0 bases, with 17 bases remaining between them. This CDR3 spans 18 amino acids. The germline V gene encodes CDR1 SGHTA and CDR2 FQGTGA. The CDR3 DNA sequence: TGTGCCAGCAGCTTATCCAGGATGGGGAAAAGCTCCTACAATGAGCAGTTCTTC. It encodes CASSLSRMGKSSYNEQFF. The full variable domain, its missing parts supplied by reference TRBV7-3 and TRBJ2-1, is GAGVSQTPSNKVTEKGKYVELRCDPISGHTALYWYRQSLGQGPEFLIYFQGTGAADDSGLPNDRFFAVRPEGSVSTLKIQRTERGDSAVYLCASSLSRMGKSSYNEQFFGPGTRLTVL.

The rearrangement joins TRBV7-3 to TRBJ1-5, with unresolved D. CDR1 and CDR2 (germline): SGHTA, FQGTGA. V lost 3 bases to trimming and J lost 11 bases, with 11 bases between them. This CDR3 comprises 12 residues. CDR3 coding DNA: TGTGCCAGCAGCTTTTGGATATCGACCCAGCATTTT. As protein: CASSFWISTQHF.

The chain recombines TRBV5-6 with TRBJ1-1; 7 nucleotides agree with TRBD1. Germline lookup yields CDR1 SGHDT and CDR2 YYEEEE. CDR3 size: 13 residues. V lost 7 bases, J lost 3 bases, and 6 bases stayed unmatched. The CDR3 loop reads CASSLDRDTEAFF. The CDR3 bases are TGTGCCAGCTCCCTTGACAGGGACACTGAAGCTTTCTTT.

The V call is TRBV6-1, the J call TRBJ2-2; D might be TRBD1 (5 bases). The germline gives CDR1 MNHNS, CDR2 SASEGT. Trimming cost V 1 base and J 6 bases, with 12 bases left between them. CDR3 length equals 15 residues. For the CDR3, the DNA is TGTGCCAGCAGTGAAGAGGGCACAGGAGCCGGGGAGCTGTTTTTT. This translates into CASSEEGTGAGELFF.

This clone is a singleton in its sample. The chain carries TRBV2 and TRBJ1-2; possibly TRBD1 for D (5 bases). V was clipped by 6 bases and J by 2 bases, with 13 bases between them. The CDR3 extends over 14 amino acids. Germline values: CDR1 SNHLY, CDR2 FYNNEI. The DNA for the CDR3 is TGTGCCAGCAGCTACGGGGGAGGGAACTATGGCTACACCTTC. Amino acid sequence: CASSYGGGNYGYTF.

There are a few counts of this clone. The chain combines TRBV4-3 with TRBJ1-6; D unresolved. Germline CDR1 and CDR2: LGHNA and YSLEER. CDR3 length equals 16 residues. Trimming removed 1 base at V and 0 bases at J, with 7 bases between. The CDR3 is CASSQGLPSYNSPLHF. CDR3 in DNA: TGCGCCAGCAGCCAAGGACTGCCCTCCTATAATTCACCCCTCCACTTT.

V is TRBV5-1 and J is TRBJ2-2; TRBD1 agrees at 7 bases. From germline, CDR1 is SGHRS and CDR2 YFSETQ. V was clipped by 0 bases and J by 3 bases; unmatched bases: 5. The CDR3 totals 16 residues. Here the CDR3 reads CASSLVGQTHTGELFF. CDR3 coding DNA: TGCGCCAGCAGCTTGGTGGGACAGACCCACACCGGGGAGCTGTTTTTT.